This passage covers 12 T cell receptor beta chains from one sample sequenced in a study of CD8 T cells in ankylosing spondylitis (dated by TCRdb to about 2017). The library relied on 5' RACE. Sequenced using an Illumina HiSeq 2500. Using fastp trimming at Q25 and MiXCR clonotype assembly, TCRdb reanalyzed the public sequencing data and kept in-frame beta chains. Each record represents a unique CDR3 protein, reported with the most common genes and DNA among its rows. This sample lists 130,000 or so distinct CDR3 sequences; about 6.4% were detected once. The ten biggest clones cover 9% to 15% of the sample. The sample taken for sequencing was blood, either unsorted or a sorted T cell fraction (not recorded which). Receptor source: a male donor with ankylosing spondylitis or in good health (not recorded which).

This clonotype was seen ten or more times. V is TRBV29-1 and J is TRBJ2-7; no firm D call. The V gene's germline CDR1 is SQVTM and CDR2 ANQGSEA. V lost 8 bases and J lost 1, with 12 bases in between. This CDR3 spans 12 amino acids. CDR3 protein: CSPGGRSYEQYF. The CDR3 DNA is TGCAGCCCTGGTGGCCGGTCCTACGAGCAGTACTTC.

At least ten counts were recorded for this clonotype. The V and J genes are TRBV10-3 and TRBJ2-3; D remains ambiguous. The germline CDR1 and CDR2 sequences are ENHRY and SYGVKD. Deletions cut 6 bases from V and 5 bases from J, with 9 bases between. The CDR3 runs to 12 residues. The chain's CDR3 is CAISTDGDTQYF. In nucleotides, the CDR3 is TGTGCCATCAGCACCGACGGAGATACGCAGTATTTT.

This clonotype occurred many times. The V and J genes are TRBV7-3 and TRBJ2-5; unclear D gene. Germline-derived CDR1 and CDR2 are SGHTA and FQGTGA. The CDR3 covers 15 residues. The V gene lost 2 bases and the J gene lost 1 base, with 11 bases spanning the gap. CDR3 loop: CASSLVIGPQETQYF. CDR3 coding DNA: TGTGCCAGCAGCTTAGTAATCGGGCCCCAAGAGACCCAGTACTTC.

At least ten counts were recorded for this clonotype. This chain uses TRBV18 with TRBJ2-2; possibly TRBD2 for D (6 bases). CDR3 length: 16 residues. Germline CDR1 and CDR2: KGHSH and LQKENI. Trimming took 2 bases from V and 4 from J, leaving 14 bases between them. This CDR3 reads CASSPSEGASTGELFF. CDR3 DNA: TGTGCCAGCTCACCATCGGAGGGCGCGAGCACCGGGGAGCTGTTTTTT.

This clonotype was recorded many times. This rearrangement joins TRBV11-1 to TRBJ2-1, with D perhaps being TRBD1 or TRBD2 (5 bases each). Germline CDR1 reads SGHAT; CDR2 reads FQDESV (reference sequence). The V gene lost 5 bases and the J gene lost 0 bases, with 20 bases spanning the gap. This CDR3 spans 18 amino acids. The CDR3 is CASSRPGRGGSSYNEQFF. The CDR3 DNA is TGTGCCAGCAGCCGTCCCGGTCGTGGGGGAAGCTCCTACAATGAGCAGTTCTTC.

The sample holds a few counts of this clonotype. The chain recombines TRBV18 with TRBJ2-2; 8 bases are shared with TRBD1. V lost 5 bases and J lost 4; bases outside the gene matches: 9. The CDR3 length is 16 residues. Germline V gives CDR1 KGHSH, CDR2 LQKENI. The CDR3 protein is CASSTPGGAGTGELFF. CDR3 DNA: TGTGCCAGCTCAACCCCAGGGGGCGCGGGCACCGGGGAGCTGTTTTTT.

This clonotype was counted at least ten times. This sequence joins TRBV5-6 and TRBJ2-3; no clear D gene. CDR3 length: 15 residues. Germline CDR1 is SGHDT and CDR2 is YYEEEE. Trimming removed 1 base at V and 3 bases at J, with 12 bases between. CDR3 loop: CASSLSGTATDTQYF. The CDR3 coding sequence is TGTGCCAGCAGCTTGTCCGGTACAGCAACAGATACGCAGTATTTT.

This clonotype was found many times. The chain has TRBV18 and TRBJ1-1, with a weak D call TRBD1 (6 bases). Germline CDR1 and CDR2: KGHSH and LQKENI. This CDR3 is built from 15 residues. Trimming shortened V by 4 bases and J by 4 bases, and 16 bases separated the two germline ends. As DNA, the CDR3 is TGTGCCAGCTCACTGCCCGGGGGCGCTAGCACTGAAGCTTTCTTT. Translating it yields CASSLPGGASTEAFF.

Regarding this clonotype: This may be a read error: a much more frequent sequence differs by one nucleotide. The chain has TRBV20-1 and TRBJ2-1; D ambiguous. Trimming left V 6 bases short and J 6 bases short, with 12 bases between. This CDR3 spans 12 amino acids. Looked up from germline, CDR1 is DFQATT and CDR2 is SNEGSKA (reference sequence). This CDR3 reads CSARISINEQFF. CDR3 nucleotide sequence: TGCAGTGCGCGGATCTCGATCAATGAGCAGTTCTTC.

This clonotype was observed at least ten times. The chain uses TRBV12-3 or TRBV12-4 and TRBJ2-5; D is unclear. The germline V and J ends were trimmed by 5 bases and 0 bases, with 13 bases remaining between them. This CDR3 is 15 amino acids long. The CDR3 sequence: CASSPVSPHQETQYF. As DNA, the CDR3 is TGTGCCAGCAGTCCCGTTTCGCCCCACCAAGAGACCCAGTACTTC.

This clonotype was detected ten times or more. This sequence joins TRBV21-1 and TRBJ2-3; TRBD2 reflects the table's D call only, with no check against the DNA. TRBV21-1 is an annotated pseudogene. CDR3 size: 17 residues. The CDR3 loop reads CASSLGTSGGATDTQYF. The CDR3 DNA sequence: TGTGCCAGCAGCCTTGGGACTAGCGGGGGGGCAACAGATACGCAGTATTTT.

This clonotype turned up a few times. This rearrangement joins TRBV7-2 to TRBJ2-3; 8 positions match TRBD2. The V segment lost 5 bases and the J segment 6 bases; nucleotides outside the gene matches: 10. Germline values: CDR1 SGHTA, CDR2 FQGNSA. The CDR3 covers 15 residues. Here the CDR3 reads CASSRTSGSGDTQYF. The CDR3 nucleotides are TGTGCCAGCAGCAGGACAAGCGGGAGTGGGGATACGCAGTATTTT.